This entry concerns a single T cell receptor (beta chain). These data come from a study of blood T cell repertoires in COVID-19. The wider study: Samples came from the United States, Italy and Spain, spanning acute and convalescent COVID-19. T cells, B-cell-depleted T cells, or PBMCs supplied cDNA or gDNA.

Original processing methods: It was from reference gene primer amplification that nucleated cell counts were estimated. Only in-frame clones appear in the TCRdb table, and some are missing; sequencing was by immunoSEQ multiplex PCR. Clonal size and the V and J genes are those of that table, whereas D and trimming came from the DNA. The table lists over 200,000 clones, around 85% of them singletons, with around 20% in the top ten. From germline, CDR1 is SGHRS and CDR2 YFSETQ. The CDR3 runs 15 residues. V gave up 0 bases and J gave up 0 bases, with 4 bases separating them. Symptom resolution, clearance, or two negative PCRs marked the recovered donors of Cohort 3.

The sequenced sample was PBMCs or T cells enriched from blood (not recorded which). The gene calls are TRBV5-1 and TRBJ1-6, with D hard to call. This clonotype originated in a middle-aged man who had recovered from COVID-19. DNA of the CDR3: TGCGCCAGCAGCTTGGAGAGCTCCTATAATTCACCCCTCCACTTT. Amino acid sequence: CASSLESSYNSPLHF.